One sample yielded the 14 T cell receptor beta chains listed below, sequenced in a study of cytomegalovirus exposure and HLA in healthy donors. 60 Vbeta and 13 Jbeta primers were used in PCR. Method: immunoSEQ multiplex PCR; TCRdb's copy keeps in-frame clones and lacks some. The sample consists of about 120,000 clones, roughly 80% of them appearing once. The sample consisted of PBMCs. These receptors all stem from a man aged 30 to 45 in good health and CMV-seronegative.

CDR3 protein: CASSHGETQYF. Written as DNA, the CDR3 is TGTGCCAGCAGCCACGGAGAGACCCAGTACTTC. The rearrangement links TRBV28 to TRBJ2-5, with D unresolved. Germline lookup yields CDR1 MDHEN and CDR2 SYDVKM. CDR3 length: 11 amino acids. Trimming removed 6 bases from V and 4 bases from J, with 6 bases in between.

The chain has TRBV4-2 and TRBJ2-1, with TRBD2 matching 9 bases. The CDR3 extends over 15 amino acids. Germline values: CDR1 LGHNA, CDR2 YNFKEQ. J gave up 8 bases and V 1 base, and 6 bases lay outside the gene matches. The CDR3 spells CASSQVSSGGHEQFF. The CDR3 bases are TGTGCCAGCAGCCAAGTAAGTAGCGGGGGCCATGAGCAGTTCTTC.

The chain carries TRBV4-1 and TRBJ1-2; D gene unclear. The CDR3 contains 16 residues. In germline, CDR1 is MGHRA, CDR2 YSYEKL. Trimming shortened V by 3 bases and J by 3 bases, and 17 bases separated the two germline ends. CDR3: CASSHQPQERHYGYTF. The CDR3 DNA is TGCGCCAGCAGCCACCAACCCCAGGAGCGGCACTATGGCTACACCTTC.

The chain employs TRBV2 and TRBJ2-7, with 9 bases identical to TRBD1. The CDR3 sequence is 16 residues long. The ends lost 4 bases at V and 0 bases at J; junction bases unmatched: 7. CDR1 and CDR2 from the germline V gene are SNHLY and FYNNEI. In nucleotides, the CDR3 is TGTGCCAGCAGTGCCCACCGGGACAGGGCCTCCTACGAGCAGTACTTC. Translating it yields CASSAHRDRASYEQYF.

As DNA, the CDR3 is TGTGCCAGAAGCTTGAACGCCGGTCAGGGGCTATCGAACACTGAAGCTTTCTTT. This gives the protein CARSLNAGQGLSNTEAFF. The J gene is TRBJ1-1, the V gene TRBV5-3, with D tentatively TRBD1 (6 bases). TRBV5-3 is an open reading frame whose function is uncertain. V shed 1 base and J shed 1 base, with 20 bases lying between them. The CDR3 length is 18 residues.

Here the CDR3 reads CASSQGDRGSTNEKLFF. The CDR3 DNA reads TGCGCCAGCAGCCAAGGGGACAGGGGTTCAACTAATGAAAAACTGTTTTTT. V usage is TRBV4-1 and J usage is TRBJ1-4; TRBD1 aligns across 10 bases. The V and J ends lost 1 base and 0 bases, in that order; junction bases with no gene match: 2. From germline, CDR1 is MGHRA and CDR2 YSYEKL. The CDR3 consists of 17 residues.

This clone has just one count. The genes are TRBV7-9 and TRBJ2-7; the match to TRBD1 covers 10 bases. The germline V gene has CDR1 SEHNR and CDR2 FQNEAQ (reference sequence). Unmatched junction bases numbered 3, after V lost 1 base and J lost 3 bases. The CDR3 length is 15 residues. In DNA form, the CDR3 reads TGTGCCAGCAGCTTAGGGGGGACAGGGGACTACGAGCAGTACTTC. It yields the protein CASSLGGTGDYEQYF.

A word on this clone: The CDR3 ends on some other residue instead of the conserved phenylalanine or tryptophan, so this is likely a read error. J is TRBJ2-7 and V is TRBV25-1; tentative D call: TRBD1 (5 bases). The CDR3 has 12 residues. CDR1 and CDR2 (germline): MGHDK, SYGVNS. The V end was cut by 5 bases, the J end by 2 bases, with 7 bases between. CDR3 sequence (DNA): TGTGCCAGCAGTAGGGGAACCTACGAGCAGTACTCC. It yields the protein CASSRGTYEQYS.

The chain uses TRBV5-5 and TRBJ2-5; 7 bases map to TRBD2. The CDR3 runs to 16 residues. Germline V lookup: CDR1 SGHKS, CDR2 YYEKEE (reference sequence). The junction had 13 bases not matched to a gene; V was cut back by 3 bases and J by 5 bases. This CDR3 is CASSYRGYGRGETQYF. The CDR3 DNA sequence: TGTGCCAGCAGCTATCGGGGTTATGGGAGGGGTGAGACCCAGTACTTC.

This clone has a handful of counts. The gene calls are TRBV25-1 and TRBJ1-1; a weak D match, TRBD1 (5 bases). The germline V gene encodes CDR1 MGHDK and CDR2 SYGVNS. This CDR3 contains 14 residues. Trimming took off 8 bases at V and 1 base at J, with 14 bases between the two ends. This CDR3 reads CASADSDRNTEAFF. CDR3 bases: TGTGCCAGCGCTGACTCAGACAGGAACACTGAAGCTTTCTTT. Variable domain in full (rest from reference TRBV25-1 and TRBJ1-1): EADIYQTPRYLVIGTGKKITLECSQTMGHDKMYWYQQDPGMELHLIHYSYGVNSTEKGDLSSESTVSRIRTEHFPLTLESARPSHTSQYLCASADSDRNTEAFFGQGTRLTVV.

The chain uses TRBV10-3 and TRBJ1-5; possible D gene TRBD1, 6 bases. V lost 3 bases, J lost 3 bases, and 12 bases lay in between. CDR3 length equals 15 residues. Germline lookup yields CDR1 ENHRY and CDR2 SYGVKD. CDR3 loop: CAISEGQGYNQPQHF. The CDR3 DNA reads TGTGCCATCAGTGAAGGCCAGGGGTACAATCAGCCCCAGCATTTT.

CDR3 sequence (DNA): TGCGCCAGCAGCTTGGGGGCTAGCGGCTCCTACGAGCAGTACTTC. This sequence encodes CASSLGASGSYEQYF. The chain recombines TRBV5-1 with TRBJ2-7; 7 bases line up with TRBD2. The CDR3 runs to 15 residues. Germline CDR1 is SGHRS and CDR2 is YFSETQ. V shed 0 bases and J 0 bases; nucleotides not matched to a gene: 3.

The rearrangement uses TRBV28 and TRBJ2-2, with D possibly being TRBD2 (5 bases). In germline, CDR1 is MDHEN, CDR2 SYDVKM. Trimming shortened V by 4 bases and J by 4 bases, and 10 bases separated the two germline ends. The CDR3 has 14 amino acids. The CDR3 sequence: CASSSTRGTGELFF. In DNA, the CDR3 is TGTGCCAGCAGTTCTACCCGGGGCACCGGGGAGCTGTTTTTT.

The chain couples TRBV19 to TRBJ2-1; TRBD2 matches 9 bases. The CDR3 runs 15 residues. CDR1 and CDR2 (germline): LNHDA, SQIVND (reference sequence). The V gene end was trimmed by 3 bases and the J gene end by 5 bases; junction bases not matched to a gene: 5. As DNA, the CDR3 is TGTGCCAGTAGTATTATGACTAGCGGTAACAATGAGCAGTTCTTC. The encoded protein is CASSIMTSGNNEQFF.